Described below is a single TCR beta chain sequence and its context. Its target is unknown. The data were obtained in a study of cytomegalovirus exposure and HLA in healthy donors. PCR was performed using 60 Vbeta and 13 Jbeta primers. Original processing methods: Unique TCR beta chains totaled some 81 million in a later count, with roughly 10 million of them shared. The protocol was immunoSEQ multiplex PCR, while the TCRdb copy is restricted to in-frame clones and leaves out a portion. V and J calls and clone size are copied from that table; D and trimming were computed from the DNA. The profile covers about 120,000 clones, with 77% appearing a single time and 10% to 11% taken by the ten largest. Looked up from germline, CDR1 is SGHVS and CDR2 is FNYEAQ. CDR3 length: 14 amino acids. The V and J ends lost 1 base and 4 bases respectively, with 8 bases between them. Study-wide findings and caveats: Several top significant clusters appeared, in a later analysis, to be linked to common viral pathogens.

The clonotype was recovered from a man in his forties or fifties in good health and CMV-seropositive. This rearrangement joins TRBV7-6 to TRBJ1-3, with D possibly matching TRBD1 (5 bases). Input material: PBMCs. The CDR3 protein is CASSLGTPGNTIYF. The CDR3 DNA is TGTGCCAGCAGCTTAGGGACACCCGGAAACACCATATATTTT.